The 22 T cell receptor beta chains in this list originate from one sample, sequenced in a study of blood T cells in healthy people across ages. It was with a sample-barcoded 5' primer and a J-beta primer mix that a second PCR of roughly 7 to 12 cycles was run. From the 5' RACE reads, TCRdb called clonotypes with MiXCR, one entry per CDR3 protein. In the table there are about 650,000 distinct CDR3 sequences, around 32% of which are singletons. Sequences were obtained from blood. The receptor set was obtained from a woman older than 75 in good health.

A remark on this clonotype: One end of the junction fails to match germline, which may point to a read error. The chain employs TRBV12-3 or TRBV12-4 and TRBJ2-3, with a possible D match to TRBD2 (5 bases). This CDR3 comprises 14 residues. In nucleotides, the CDR3 is TGTGCCAACAGTCAACTAGTTAGCACAGATACGCAGTATTTT. Protein sequence: CANSQLVSTDTQYF.

The CDR3 loop reads CASSSVAGGQETQYF. Written as DNA, the CDR3 is TGTGCCAGCAGTTCCGTAGCGGGGGGCCAAGAGACCCAGTACTTC. V and J are TRBV7-2 and TRBJ2-5; 10 positions match TRBD2. Per the germline V gene, CDR1 is SGHTA and CDR2 is FQGNSA. This CDR3 spans 15 amino acids. After removal of 6 bases from V and 1 base from J, the junction contained 5 bases not matched to a gene.

This clonotype appeared many times. The rearrangement uses TRBV9 and TRBJ2-1; 9 bases align to TRBD2. The CDR3 consists of 12 residues. The trim removed 5 bases at V and 13 bases at J, leaving 7 bases unmatched. Per germline, CDR1 SGDLS and CDR2 YYNGEE. In nucleotides, the CDR3 is TGTGCCAGCAGTGCGGGAGGGGGGACCCAGTTCTTC. Translated: CASSAGGGTQFF.

On this clonotype: This sequence may be a read error, since a much larger clone differs from it by one base. The CDR3 end shows no conserved phenylalanine or tryptophan, and so a read error is likely. The chain carries TRBV12-3 or TRBV12-4 and TRBJ1-4; weak D call: TRBD1 (5 bases). V shed 6 bases and J shed 4 bases, with 15 bases lying between them. The CDR3 has 15 residues. In DNA, the CDR3 is TGTGCCAGCAGCCCTCCGGGACCGAGTAATGAAAAACTGTTTGTT. Residues: CASSPPGPSNEKLFV.

Of note for this clonotype: This sequence may be a read error, since a much larger clone differs from it by one base. The V and J genes are TRBV20-1 and TRBJ2-1; TRBD1 aligns across 10 bases. TRBJ2-7 explains the end of the DNA better; the J call may be wrong. CDR1 is DFQATT, CDR2 SNEGSKA, per germline (reference sequence). The CDR3 has 14 amino acids. The CDR3 loop is CSIVTGGFYNEQYF. CDR3 nucleotides: TGCAGTATCGTGACAGGGGGCTTCTACAATGAGCAGTACTTC.

This rearrangement joins TRBV28 to TRBJ2-5, with 11 bases fitting TRBD1. Gene TRBJ2-7 matches the end of the DNA better, so the J call may be wrong. The CDR3 loop spans 15 amino acids. The germline gives CDR1 MDHEN, CDR2 SYDVKM. CDR3 DNA sequence: TGTGCCAGCGGAGGTTTGGGACAGGGGGTCTACGAGCAGTACTTC. Protein: CASGGLGQGVYEQYF.

This clonotype was counted many times. J is TRBJ2-1 and V is TRBV7-3, with D tentatively TRBD1 or TRBD2 (6 bases each). This CDR3 contains 17 residues. V dropped 5 bases and J dropped 6 bases, with 23 bases sitting between them. Germline CDR1 reads SGHTA; CDR2 reads FQGTGA. The CDR3 loop is CASSPTRGTRLGNEQFF. In nucleotides, the CDR3 is TGTGCCAGCAGCCCAACGCGCGGGACAAGACTCGGCAATGAGCAGTTCTTC.

This clonotype showed up many times. The chain carries TRBV27 and TRBJ1-6; D perhaps matches TRBD1 (5 bases). CDR1 is MNHEY and CDR2 is SMNVEV in the germline V gene (reference sequence). The germline V and J ends were trimmed by 2 bases and 9 bases, with 14 bases remaining between them. The CDR3 has 15 residues. The CDR3 DNA reads TGTGCCAGCAGTTTACCGGGACCCCGAGGTTCACCCCTCCACTTT. It codes for CASSLPGPRGSPLHF.

Many counts were recorded for this clonotype. This chain links TRBV7-2 with TRBJ2-3; 11 positions match TRBD2. Looked up from germline, CDR1 is SGHTA and CDR2 is FQGNSA. The CDR3 spans 13 residues. J gave up 9 bases and V 1 base, and 0 bases lay outside the gene matches. The CDR3 loop reads CASSLGLAGTQYF. CDR3 bases: TGTGCCAGCAGCTTAGGACTAGCGGGGACGCAGTATTTT.

This clonotype was found many times. The chain links TRBV4-1 to TRBJ1-2; possible D gene TRBD1, 5 bases. This CDR3 has 16 amino acids. Germline CDR1 and CDR2: MGHRA and YSYEKL. The ends were cut back, 1 base at V and 4 bases at J, with 16 bases in the middle. Here the CDR3 DNA reads TGCGCCAGCAGCCAAGTTGAGAGGGGCGCTGGCTATGGCTACACCTTC. It is translated as CASSQVERGAGYGYTF.

This clonotype was seen repeatedly, ten times or more. The CDR3 bases are TGTGCCAGCACCCCTGGGAACCGGGACTATGGCTACACCTTC. Translation: CASTPGNRDYGYTF. V is TRBV7-9 and J is TRBJ1-2; D call uncertain. The CDR3 contains 14 residues. Germline values: CDR1 SEHNR, CDR2 FQNEAQ (reference sequence). V was pared by 7 bases and J by 3 bases, with 15 bases between.

V and J are TRBV7-9 and TRBJ1-4; D uncertain. V dropped 5 bases and J dropped 5 bases, with 3 bases sitting between them. Per germline, CDR1 SEHNR and CDR2 FQNEAQ (reference sequence). The CDR3 extends over 11 amino acids. CDR3 sequence (DNA): TGTGCCAGCAGCCCGAATGAAAAACTGTTTTTT. Amino acids: CASSPNEKLFF.

The CDR3 region has the DNA TGTGCCAGCAGTGAATTCAGTGGGGGCACAGATACGCAGTATTTT. Residues: CASSEFSGGTDTQYF. This sequence joins TRBV25-1 and TRBJ2-3; no clear D gene. The germline gives CDR1 MGHDK, CDR2 SYGVNS. Trimming stripped 1 base from V and 1 base from J, with 9 bases between. The CDR3 loop spans 15 amino acids.

This clonotype appeared many times. The CDR3 DNA follows: TGCGCCAGCAGCCCCTCGAAAGCGGGGGGGAGGAATGAGCAGTTCTTC. As protein: CASSPSKAGGRNEQFF. V and J are TRBV4-3 and TRBJ2-1; TRBD2 agrees at 10 bases. Germline CDR1 LGHNA, CDR2 YSLEER. Trimming took 4 bases from V and 7 from J; bases not matched to a gene: 10. This CDR3 spans 16 amino acids.

There are many counts of this clonotype. The chain combines TRBV5-1 with TRBJ2-7; D is undetermined. Germline V gives CDR1 SGHRS, CDR2 YFSETQ. CDR3 size: 14 residues. Deletions cut 4 bases from V and 2 bases from J, with 13 bases between. CDR3 DNA: TGCGCCAGCAGCCCCACCCCCGGTACCTACGAGCAGTACTTC. Protein: CASSPTPGTYEQYF.

This clonotype occurred many times. The rearrangement links TRBV10-3 to TRBJ2-5; 7 bases line up with TRBD1. After removal of 8 bases from V and 5 bases from J, the junction contained 11 bases not matched to a gene. The CDR3 totals 14 residues. Germline V lookup: CDR1 ENHRY, CDR2 SYGVKD. CDR3 loop: CAISGQEIAETQYF. CDR3 bases: TGTGCCATCTCTGGACAGGAGATTGCGGAGACCCAGTACTTC.

This clonotype has only a few counts. With a much larger clone just one base away, this may be a read error. V gene TRBV5-1 combines with J gene TRBJ1-1; 10 positions match TRBD1. CDR3 size: 15 residues. The V gene's germline CDR1 is SGHRS and CDR2 YFSETQ. V gave up 4 bases and J gave up 4 bases; unmatched junction bases: 7. In nucleotides, the CDR3 is TGCGCCAGCAGCGCGGCCGGGACAGGGGCCACTGAAGCTTTCTTT. It encodes CASSAAGTGATEAFF.

This clonotype has ten or more counts. The chain links TRBV6-1 to TRBJ1-5; D gene unclear. CDR1 is MNHNS, CDR2 SASEGT, per germline. Trimming cost V 5 bases and J 0 bases, with 17 bases left between them. The CDR3 is made up of 17 amino acids. The CDR3 DNA is TGTGCCAGCAGTAATGTAGCGGCCCGCTATAGCAATCAGCCCCAGCATTTT. Translation gives CASSNVAARYSNQPQHF.

The V gene is TRBV5-1, the J gene TRBJ2-5, with D maybe TRBD1 (6 bases). Trimming cost V 0 bases and J 2 bases, with 20 bases left between them. CDR1 is SGHRS, CDR2 YFSETQ, per germline. The CDR3 length is 18 residues. The CDR3 DNA is TGCGCCAGCAGCTTGGAGGGCAGGGGAGCTTGGGGGCAAGAGACCCAGTACTTC. Its protein product is CASSLEGRGAWGQETQYF.

With respect to this clonotype: The junction differs from germline at one of its ends, possibly a read error. The chain joins TRBV7-9 to TRBJ1-2; D gene unclear. This CDR3 comprises 13 residues. Germline V gene data show CDR1 as SEHNR and CDR2 as FQNEAQ (reference sequence). The CDR3, as DNA: TGTGCCAGCGGCTTGAAAGATAACTATGGTTACACCTTC. This translates into CASGLKDNYGYTF.

This clonotype was seen a handful of times. This chain links TRBV28 with TRBJ2-3; D may be TRBD2 (6 bases). This CDR3 comprises 14 residues. V was shortened by 2 bases and J by 2 bases, with 8 bases between the two germline ends. Germline CDR1 MDHEN, CDR2 SYDVKM. Written as DNA, the CDR3 is TGTGCCAGCAGTTTAGGGCGGGACACAGATACGCAGTATTTT. It is translated as CASSLGRDTDTQYF.

V and J are TRBV12-3 or TRBV12-4 and TRBJ2-3, with 9 bases matching TRBD2. The CDR3 length is 14 residues. V gave up 6 bases and J gave up 11 bases; unmatched junction bases: 12. CDR3 nucleotide sequence: TGTGCCAGCAGCTACAGCGGGGGGCTAGATGTGCAGTATTTT. This translates into CASSYSGGLDVQYF.